This record covers a single T cell receptor beta chain. This record comes from a study of control samples from healthy donors and cancer patients. Assay: immunoSEQ multiplex PCR; the TCRdb copy retains only in-frame clones and omits some. The table records some 74,000 clones, about 94% of them present only once. The V end lost 1 base, the J end lost 4 bases, and 20 bases lay between the germline ends. From germline, CDR1 is SGHDN and CDR2 FVKESK. The length of the CDR3 is 19 residues. The TCR was taken from a woman aged 25-40 years in good health. The sequencing input was blood. This sequence joins TRBV14 and TRBJ1-6; D gene unclear. The CDR3, as DNA: TGTGCCAGCAGCCAAGCAACCCGGGCCGACGTACTTTATAATTCACCCCTCCACTTT. Protein: CASSQATRADVLYNSPLHF. Based on the CDR3 plus reference TRBV14 and TRBJ1-6, the full variable domain is EAGVTQFPSHSVIEKGQTVTLRCDPISGHDNLYWYRRVMGKEIKFLLHFVKESKQDESGMPNNRFLAERTGGTYSTLKVQPAELEDSGVYFCASSQATRADVLYNSPLHFGNGTRLTVT.